This T cell receptor (beta chain) originates from a study of blood T cell repertoires in COVID-19. Turning to the study itself: Spain, Italy and the United States supplied samples that represented acute and convalescent COVID-19. From T cells, B-cell-depleted T cells, or PBMCs came the material, which was cDNA or gDNA.

The CDR3 contains 14 residues. V was shortened by 5 bases and J by 3 bases, with 13 bases between the two germline ends. The germline CDR1 and CDR2 sequences are SEHNR and FQNEAQ (reference sequence). Original processing notes: Quantification of nucleated cells was approximated via reference gene primer amplification. The protocol was immunoSEQ multiplex PCR, while the TCRdb copy is restricted to in-frame clones and leaves out a portion. The V and J calls and clone size are taken from that table; D and trimming were inferred from the DNA. The sample lists fewer than 50,000 clones; roughly 82% were seen once.

The material sequenced was peripheral blood. The chain couples TRBV7-9 to TRBJ1-1; the D gene is possibly TRBD1 (5 bases). This clonotype was obtained from a human donor in a cohort sampled during active COVID-19. In DNA form, the CDR3 reads TGTGCCAGCAGCCCGAATGCGGGGGACACTGAAGCTTTCTTT. Residues: CASSPNAGDTEAFF.